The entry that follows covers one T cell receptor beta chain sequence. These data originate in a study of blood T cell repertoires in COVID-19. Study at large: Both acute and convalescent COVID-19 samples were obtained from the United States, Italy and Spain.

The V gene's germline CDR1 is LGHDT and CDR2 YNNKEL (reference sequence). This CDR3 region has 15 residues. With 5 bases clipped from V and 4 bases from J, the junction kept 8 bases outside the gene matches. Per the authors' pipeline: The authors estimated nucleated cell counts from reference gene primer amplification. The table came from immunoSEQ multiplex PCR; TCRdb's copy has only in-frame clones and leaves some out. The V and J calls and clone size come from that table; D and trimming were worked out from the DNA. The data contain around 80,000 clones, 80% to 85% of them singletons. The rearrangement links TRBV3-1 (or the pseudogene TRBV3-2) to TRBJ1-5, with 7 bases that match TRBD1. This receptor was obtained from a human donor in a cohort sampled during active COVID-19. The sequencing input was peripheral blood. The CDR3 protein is CASSWGTVPNQPQHF. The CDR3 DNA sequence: TGTGCCAGCAGCTGGGGGACAGTACCTAATCAGCCCCAGCATTTT.